This TCR beta chain derives from a study of identical twins. General observations from the study: Out-of-frame TCR alpha sharing observed in monozygotic twins exceeded model estimates. Within beta out-of-frame sequences, the excess sharing observed between twins was weaker.

TCRdb used MiXCR to reprocess the 5' RACE reads, holding one entry per CDR3 protein. This sample yields about 660,000 distinct CDR3 sequences, of which under 9% are seen a single time; 0.85% to 1% belongs to the top ten. As for this clonotype: What it binds is unknown.

This CDR3 is built from 13 residues. Trimming took 4 bases from V and 5 from J; bases not matched to a gene: 6. Germline-derived CDR1 and CDR2 are DFQATT and SNEGSKA (reference sequence). This same sample was also taken into another study, of yellow fever vaccine responses in identical twins.

Specimen: PBMCs. The sequence was obtained from a young woman in good health. The rearrangement uses TRBV20-1 and TRBJ2-5; TRBD2 agrees at 8 bases. CDR3 sequence reads: CSAIAGLGETQYF. CDR3 nucleotides: TGCAGTGCTATAGCGGGGCTTGGGGAGACCCAGTACTTC.